Described below is a single TCR beta chain sequence and its context. The antigen remains unidentified. The CDR3 consists of 15 residues. The germline V gene has CDR1 SGHNT and CDR2 YYREEE (reference sequence). Unmatched junction bases numbered 8, after V lost 5 bases and J lost 4 bases. The data originate from a study of graft-versus-host responses after intestinal transplantation. Only in-frame clones appear in the TCRdb table, and some are missing; sequencing was by immunoSEQ multiplex PCR. The sample has 100,000 to 130,000 clones; about 87% are singletons. The sample consisted of unstimulated CD4+ T cells sorted from spleen or lymph node cells, taken before transplant. The J gene is TRBJ2-1, the V gene TRBV5-4; 8 bases agree with TRBD2. This clonotype was obtained from a human donor who was the organ donor for an intestinal transplant. Written as DNA, the CDR3 is TGTGCCAGCAGATCCGGAGTAGCGGGGTACAATGAGCAGTTCTTC. Its protein product is CASRSGVAGYNEQFF.